Shown below are 12 T cell receptor beta chains from a single sample sequenced in a study of radiation and T cells in renal cell carcinoma. Time point given: blood 4 weeks post-SBRT, at nephrectomy. Treatment of the sample: 15 Gy SBRT to primary tumor, nephrectomy 4 weeks later. Only in-frame clones appear in the TCRdb table, and some are missing; sequencing was by immunoSEQ multiplex PCR. The repertoire holds under 200,000 clones, with approximately 90% as singletons. Sequencing used blood, obtained from a patient whose treatment included radiotherapy and nephrectomy. Receptor source: a woman in her forties or fifties with renal cell carcinoma.

This CDR3 is CSAALGTQYF. Written as DNA, the CDR3 is TGCAGTGCTGCCCTGGGCACGCAGTATTTT. This chain connects TRBV20-1 to TRBJ2-3; D uncertain. V lost 5 bases to trimming and J lost 9 bases, with 9 bases between them. This CDR3 has 10 residues. The germline gives CDR1 DFQATT, CDR2 SNEGSKA (reference sequence).

The J gene is TRBJ1-1, the V gene TRBV5-1; D is possibly TRBD1 (6 bases). V was cut by 0 bases and J by 1 base, with 10 bases left in between. This CDR3 contains 15 residues. Per germline, CDR1 SGHRS and CDR2 YFSETQ. The CDR3 DNA is TGCGCCAGCAGCTTGGGGGACACCAGGAACACTGAAGCTTTCTTT. The encoded protein is CASSLGDTRNTEAFF.

V usage is TRBV5-1 and J usage is TRBJ2-7; perhaps D is TRBD1 or TRBD2 (5 bases each). V lost 4 bases, J lost 2 bases, and 10 bases lay in between. The CDR3 spans 13 residues. Per germline, CDR1 SGHRS and CDR2 YFSETQ. The CDR3 DNA sequence: TGCGCCAGCAGCCGGGGCGAGACCTACGAGCAGTACTTC. Its protein is CASSRGETYEQYF.

This chain links TRBV5-1 with TRBJ1-1; 8 bases align to TRBD1. The junction had 3 bases not matched to a gene; V was cut back by 1 base and J by 1 base. The germline V gene encodes CDR1 SGHRS and CDR2 YFSETQ. CDR3 length equals 15 residues. CDR3 loop: CASSLLTGENTEAFF. Written as DNA, the CDR3 is TGCGCCAGCAGCTTGTTGACAGGGGAGAACACTGAAGCTTTCTTT. Variable domain in full (rest from reference TRBV5-1 and TRBJ1-1): KAGVTQTPRYLIKTRGQQVTLSCSPISGHRSVSWYQQTPGQGLQFLFEYFSETQRNKGNFPGRFSGRQFSNSRSEMNVSTLELGDSALYLCASSLLTGENTEAFFGQGTRLTVV.

The J gene is TRBJ1-2, the V gene TRBV7-9; a possible D gene is TRBD1 (6 bases). The length of the CDR3 is 14 residues. V was trimmed by 3 bases and J by 2 bases, leaving 10 bases between them. Looked up from germline, CDR1 is SEHNR and CDR2 is FQNEAQ (reference sequence). The CDR3 coding sequence is TGTGCCAGCAGCTTCCCGGGACAAAACTATGGCTACACCTTC. Translation gives CASSFPGQNYGYTF.

Points on this clone: This specimen includes other DNA sequences encoding the same CDR3. The chain has TRBV4-3 and TRBJ1-1; 8 bases map to TRBD1. J lost 0 bases, V lost 0 bases, and 0 bases had no gene match. Germline values: CDR1 LGHNA, CDR2 YSLEER. The CDR3 extends over 15 amino acids. This CDR3 is CASSQETGVNTEAFF. The CDR3, as DNA: TGCGCCAGCAGCCAAGAGACAGGGGTGAACACTGAAGCTTTCTTT.

The chain uses TRBV7-2 and TRBJ2-1, with TRBD1 identical over 7 bases. The CDR3 contains 16 residues. Germline trimming cut 4 bases from V and 2 bases from J; bases unmatched to any gene: 8. Germline values: CDR1 SGHTA, CDR2 FQGNSA. CDR3 sequence reads: CASSSDRAYAYNEQFF. CDR3 bases: TGTGCCAGCAGCTCTGACAGGGCTTACGCCTACAATGAGCAGTTCTTC.

V is TRBV13 and J is TRBJ1-1; D ambiguous. This CDR3 comprises 13 residues. The germline CDR1 and CDR2 sequences are PRHDT and FYEKMQ (reference sequence). V lost 3 bases and J lost 1, with 6 bases in between. This CDR3 reads CASSLSANTEAFF. DNA of the CDR3: TGTGCCAGCAGCTTGTCGGCGAACACTGAAGCTTTCTTT. Full variable domain (missing parts from reference TRBV13 and TRBJ1-1): AAGVIQSPRHLIKEKRETATLKCYPIPRHDTVYWYQQGPGQDPQFLISFYEKMQSDKGSIPDRFSAQQFSDYHSELNMSSLELGDSALYFCASSLSANTEAFFGQGTRLTVV.

This clone was observed once. The rearrangement uses TRBV5-8 and TRBJ2-5; weak D call: TRBD1 (5 bases). The germline CDR1 and CDR2 sequences are SGHTS and YDEGEE. This CDR3 comprises 14 residues. Trimming took 1 base from V and 4 from J, leaving 11 bases between them. The CDR3 DNA reads TGTGCCAGCAGCTTGTCAGGGTCTGGAGAGACCCAGTACTTC. Its protein is CASSLSGSGETQYF. Full variable domain (rest looked up from reference TRBV5-8 and TRBJ2-5): EAGVTQSPTHLIKTRGQQATLRCSPISGHTSVYWYQQALGLGLQFLLWYDEGEERNRGNFPPRFSGRQFPNYSSELNVNALELEDSALYLCASSLSGSGETQYFGPGTRLLVL.

The gene calls are TRBV7-6 and TRBJ1-3; D not resolved. V lost 3 bases, J lost 2 bases, and 8 bases lay in between. The CDR3 totals 14 residues. The V gene's germline CDR1 is SGHVS and CDR2 FNYEAQ. The CDR3 DNA reads TGTGCCAGCAGCTTGTGGGGAGCTGGAAACACCATATATTTT. Translated, it gives CASSLWGAGNTIYF.

This clone was seen a single time. The chain links TRBV7-2 to TRBJ2-2, with D hard to call. Germline CDR1 and CDR2: SGHTA and FQGNSA. V shed 5 bases and J shed 3 bases, with 4 bases lying between them. The CDR3 contains 12 residues. The CDR3 nucleotides are TGTGCCAGCAGCCTTGACACCGGGGAGCTGTTTTTT. Amino acid sequence: CASSLDTGELFF. Full variable domain (missing parts from reference TRBV7-2 and TRBJ2-2): GAGVSQSPSNKVTEKGKDVELRCDPISGHTALYWYRQSLGQGLEFLIYFQGNSAPDKSGLPSDRFSAERTGGSVSTLTIQRTQQEDSAVYLCASSLDTGELFFGEGSRLTVL.

This clone has just a few counts. The chain links TRBV6-1 to TRBJ1-6; TRBD1 might be the D (5 bases). The CDR3 covers 15 residues. V dropped 2 bases and J dropped 7 bases, with 12 bases sitting between them. From germline, CDR1 is MNHNS and CDR2 SASEGT. As DNA, the CDR3 is TGTGCCAGCAGTGAACAGGGTATCCGCAATTCACCCCTCCACTTT. This gives the protein CASSEQGIRNSPLHF.